This T cell receptor (beta chain) was recorded in a study of cytomegalovirus exposure and HLA in healthy donors. As concerns this clone: No antigen is known for it.

General study findings and limits: There were a few CMV-associated chains whose specificity for CMV antigens was confirmed in vitro. The authors later linked a missense DCLRE1C variant to TCR beta V- and J-gene trimming. It was fewer than 200 TCR beta chains that were listed as cytomegalovirus-associated.

There are 14 residues in the CDR3. Trimming at V came to 5 bases and at J to 6 bases, leaving 5 bases not matched to a gene. Looked up from germline, CDR1 is MDHEN and CDR2 is SYDVKM. The PCR had 60 Vbeta and 13 Jbeta primers. Per the study methods: In a later analysis, some 10 million of tens of millions of unique beta chains occurred in at least two donors. Clones were read by immunoSEQ multiplex PCR, and TCRdb kept only the in-frame ones, dropping some. V, J and clone size were drawn from that table, and D and trimming were deduced from the DNA. This sample's clone table lists around 110,000 clones.

Sequencing was done on a sample of PBMCs. This chain uses TRBV28 with TRBJ2-5; 11 bases match TRBD2. This sequence originates from a man between 35 and 55 years old in good health and CMV-seropositive. The CDR3 coding sequence is TGTGCCAGCAGTACTAGCGGGAGATTGAAGACCCAGTACTTC. This sequence encodes CASSTSGRLKTQYF.